This T cell receptor (beta chain) came from a study of CD8+CD57+ T cells in acquired aplastic anemia. Germline V gene data show CDR1 as LNHDA and CDR2 as SQIVND (reference sequence). V lost 8 bases, J lost 7 bases, and 21 bases lay in between. The CDR3 contains 15 residues. Comments on this clonotype: Its target is unknown.

The template for TCR beta VDJ and CDR3 sequence profiling was genomic DNA. TCRdb re-derived calls from the reads in MiXCR, one entry per CDR3 protein. This table has about 95,000 distinct CDR3 sequences, about 63% appearing once. Those patients picked for sequencing had displayed CD8+CD57+ cell expansion on flow cytometry. Study findings and constraints: It was found that 25 to 35 CD8+ CDR3 sequences were shared between patients and controls.

The sample taken for sequencing was sorted CD4+, CD8+, or CD8+CD57+ T cells (not recorded which) from PBMCs. This receptor was obtained from a human donor with aplastic anemia. This rearrangement joins TRBV19 to TRBJ2-4; D possibly corresponds to TRBD2 (7 bases). In nucleotides, the CDR3 is TGTGCCAGTGCATATCTAGGGGGGGAGAAGAACATTCAGTACTTC. Translated, it gives CASAYLGGEKNIQYF. Combining the CDR3 with reference TRBV19 and TRBJ2-4 gives the whole variable domain DGGITQSPKYLFRKEGQNVTLSCEQNLNHDAMYWYRQDPGQGLRLIYYSQIVNDFQKGDIAEGYSVSREKKESFPLTVTSAQKNPTAFYLCASAYLGGEKNIQYFGAGTRLSVL.